The 26 T cell receptor beta chains presented below share a single source sample, sequenced in a study of identical twins' blood T cells. TCRdb redid the calling of the 5' RACE reads with MiXCR, one entry per CDR3 protein. The sample consists of 300,000 to 400,000 distinct CDR3 sequences, 28% of them appearing once. Material: PBMCs. These receptors all come from a woman aged 18-55 years in good health.

The V gene is TRBV13, the J gene TRBJ2-2, with TRBD1 identical over 7 bases. CDR1 is PRHDT and CDR2 is FYEKMQ in the germline V gene (reference sequence). The CDR3 covers 13 residues. V was pared by 4 bases and J by 6 bases, with 2 bases of the junction left unmatched. The CDR3 region has the DNA TGTGCCAGCAGCTCCGACAGGGCCGGGGAGCTGTTTTTT. This gives the protein CASSSDRAGELFF.

Only one count was recorded for this clonotype. One junction end does not reproduce the germline sequence, and a read error may be involved. This chain links TRBV20-1 with TRBJ1-4; a possible D gene is TRBD1 (5 bases). Germline lookup yields CDR1 DFQATT and CDR2 SNEGSKA (reference sequence). CDR3 length: 13 amino acids. The CDR3: CSARPTEYEELFF. The CDR3 DNA is TGCAGTGCTAGACCGACAGAGTATGAAGAACTGTTTTTT.

This clonotype has just a few counts. This chain joins TRBV20-1 and TRBJ1-1; D call uncertain. There are 12 residues in the CDR3. V gave up 1 base and J gave up 11 bases, with 14 bases separating them. CDR1 and CDR2 from the germline V gene are DFQATT and SNEGSKA (reference sequence). CDR3 nucleotide sequence: TGCAGTGCTAGAGTGGGATGGGCTACGGCTTTCTTT. This encodes CSARVGWATAFF.

This chain joins TRBV4-3 and TRBJ1-1, with D maybe TRBD1 (5 bases). CDR3 size: 14 residues. Trimming removed 4 bases from V and 6 bases from J, with 15 bases in between. In germline, CDR1 is LGHNA, CDR2 YSLEER. Here the CDR3 reads CASSPQSTGAEAFF. The CDR3 coding sequence is TGCGCCAGCAGCCCGCAGAGTACAGGCGCTGAAGCTTTCTTT.

The chain has TRBV6-2 or TRBV6-3 and TRBJ1-5; the D is unclear. V was shortened by 6 bases and J by 8 bases, with 14 bases between the two germline ends. Germline V CDR1 and CDR2: MNHEY, SVGEGT. The CDR3 is 13 residues long. In nucleotides, the CDR3 is TGTGCCAGCAGCCAAGAAAAGAGGGAGCCCCAGCATTTT. The encoded protein is CASSQEKREPQHF.

The CDR3 loop reads CSVVTRGRLDEQFF. DNA for the CDR3: TGCAGCGTTGTCACCAGGGGGCGTCTGGATGAGCAGTTCTTC. V gene TRBV29-1 combines with J gene TRBJ2-1; 8 bases align to TRBD1. Germline assignment: CDR1 SQVTM and CDR2 ANQGSEA. Trimming took 4 bases from V and 8 from J; bases not matched to a gene: 10. This CDR3 region has 14 residues.

Note on this clonotype: The junction departs from the called germline gene at one end, perhaps through a read error. This rearrangement joins TRBV9 to TRBJ1-5; TRBD1 matches at 8 bases. The CDR3 length is 15 residues. Germline CDR1 SGDLS, CDR2 YYNGEE. The CDR3 region has the DNA TGTGTCAGCAGCGTAGGGGGACAGGTCAATCAGCCCCAGCATTTT. This codes for CVSSVGGQVNQPQHF.

This chain links TRBV5-1 with TRBJ2-1; weak D call: TRBD2 (6 bases). In germline, CDR1 is SGHRS, CDR2 YFSETQ. The CDR3 spans 13 residues. V shed 0 bases and J shed 8 bases, with 9 bases lying between them. CDR3 nucleotides: TGCGCCAGCAGCTTGGAAAGGGAGGATGAGCAGTTCTTC. It codes for CASSLEREDEQFF.

Concerning this clonotype: One junction end does not reproduce the germline sequence, and a read error may be involved. The J gene is TRBJ1-5, the V gene TRBV2, with 7 bases that match TRBD1. Germline V gene lookup returns CDR1 SNHLY and CDR2 FYNNEI. The CDR3 sequence is 14 residues long. This chain's CDR3 is CASSIGTDNQPRHF. For the CDR3, the DNA is TGTGCCAGCAGTATCGGGACAGATAATCAGCCCCGGCATTTT.

This clonotype appeared a few times. The chain is built from TRBV29-1 and TRBJ2-7; no reliable D call. Germline V gene sequence: CDR1 SQVTM, CDR2 ANQGSEA. V shed 2 bases and J shed 5 bases, with 1 base lying between them. The CDR3 contains 9 residues. CDR3 nucleotide sequence: TGCAGCGTTGAACACGAGCAGTACTTC. Translating it yields CSVEHEQYF.

J is TRBJ1-1 and V is TRBV11-2; possibly TRBD1 for D (6 bases). V was cut by 4 bases and J by 1 base, with 10 bases left in between. In germline, CDR1 is SGHAT, CDR2 FQNNGV. The CDR3 is 14 amino acids. This CDR3 is CASSSWTENTEAFF. The CDR3 coding sequence is TGTGCCAGCAGCTCCTGGACAGAGAACACTGAAGCTTTCTTT.

This clonotype was observed many times. The chain is built from TRBV20-1 and TRBJ1-1, with D uncertain. The germline V and J ends were trimmed by 4 bases and 1 base, with 22 bases remaining between them. The length of the CDR3 is 17 residues. Germline lookup yields CDR1 DFQATT and CDR2 SNEGSKA (reference sequence). The CDR3: CSAKDPVPIGPNTEAFF. The CDR3 DNA sequence: TGCAGTGCTAAGGATCCTGTCCCTATCGGACCGAACACTGAAGCTTTCTTT.

The V call is TRBV28, the J call TRBJ1-2, with 8 bases that match TRBD1. With V trimmed by 3 bases and J by 9 bases, 18 bases remained unmatched. Germline CDR1 reads MDHEN; CDR2 reads SYDVKM. CDR3 size: 17 residues. This CDR3 is CASSLLDEGPRGQRYTF. CDR3 nucleotide sequence: TGTGCCAGCAGTTTGCTCGACGAGGGACCCAGGGGGCAGCGCTACACCTTC.

CDR3 sequence (DNA): TGCAGTGCTACATGGACTAGCGGGATACAGTACTTC. It is translated as CSATWTSGIQYF. The V call is TRBV20-1, the J call TRBJ2-7; the match to TRBD2 covers 12 bases. The germline gives CDR1 DFQATT, CDR2 SNEGSKA (reference sequence). J gave up 10 bases and V 4 bases, and 5 bases lay outside the gene matches. The CDR3 extends over 12 amino acids.

The chain has TRBV18 and TRBJ1-6; 9 bases match TRBD1. V was pared by 6 bases and J by 5 bases, with 8 bases of the junction left unmatched. The CDR3 length is 16 residues. CDR1 and CDR2 (germline): KGHSH, LQKENI. Written as DNA, the CDR3 is TGTGCCAGCTCGAAACCCGGGACAGGGAATAATTCACCCCTCCACTTT. It specifies CASSKPGTGNNSPLHF.

The J gene is TRBJ1-5, the V gene TRBV12-3 or TRBV12-4, with TRBD1 identical over 8 bases. J lost 4 bases, V lost 7 bases, and 9 bases had no gene match. The CDR3 runs 15 residues. The CDR3 DNA sequence: TGTGCCAGCACCGCGGACAGGGCCGCTAATCAGCCCCAGCATTTT. Its translation: CASTADRAANQPQHF.

In its sample, this clonotype was seen many times. The chain employs TRBV6-4 and TRBJ2-1, with unresolved D. The CDR3 consists of 9 residues. V was shortened by 6 bases and J by 12 bases, with 6 bases between the two germline ends. CDR1 is MRHNA, CDR2 SNTAGT, per germline. CDR3 residues: CASRGRQFF. The CDR3 DNA reads as TGTGCCAGCAGAGGTAGGCAGTTCTTC.

This clonotype was seen more than once but under ten times. The rearrangement links TRBV11-1 to TRBJ2-6, with D perhaps being TRBD1 or TRBD2 (5 bases each). This CDR3 region has 15 residues. Germline V gene lookup returns CDR1 SGHAT and CDR2 FQDESV (reference sequence). V lost 3 bases and J lost 3, with 9 bases in between. This chain's CDR3 is CASSFSGSGANVLTF. DNA for the CDR3: TGTGCCAGCAGCTTCTCAGGGAGTGGGGCCAACGTCCTGACTTTC.

A word on this clonotype: Since a much larger clone is just one base distant, this may be a read error. V usage is TRBV29-1 and J usage is TRBJ2-3, with D possibly being TRBD1 or TRBD2 (5 bases each). The germline V gene has CDR1 SQVTM and CDR2 ANQGSEA. With 7 bases removed from V and 5 bases from J, the gap between germline ends came to 16 bases. The CDR3 length is 13 residues. This CDR3 is CSATRGTGDTQYF. In DNA, the CDR3 is TGCAGCGCGACTCGAGGGACCGGAGATACGCAGTATTTT.

The chain employs TRBV2 and TRBJ1-4; no definite D call. The CDR3 covers 14 residues. The germline gives CDR1 SNHLY, CDR2 FYNNEI. V dropped 8 bases and J dropped 0 bases, with 10 bases sitting between them. Here the CDR3 DNA reads TGTGCCAGCGATCAGAGTGCAACTAATGAAAAACTGTTTTTT. Amino acids: CASDQSATNEKLFF.

This clonotype was seen ten or more times. The chain uses TRBV29-1 and TRBJ2-1, with a possible D match to TRBD2 (7 bases). The CDR3 length is 11 residues. V lost 4 bases to trimming and J lost 12 bases, with 13 bases between them. The V gene's germline CDR1 is SQVTM and CDR2 ANQGSEA. Here the CDR3 reads CSVGGGVAQFF. The CDR3 DNA sequence: TGCAGCGTTGGAGGGGGGGTAGCGCAGTTCTTC.

The J gene is TRBJ1-4, the V gene TRBV5-4; the D is unclear. The V end lost 3 bases, the J end lost 7 bases, and 22 bases lay between the germline ends. This CDR3 has 17 amino acids. Germline V lookup: CDR1 SGHNT, CDR2 YYREEE (reference sequence). CDR3: CASSSQRGFLRGEKLFF. The CDR3 bases are TGTGCCAGCAGCTCACAACGCGGATTCCTTCGGGGTGAAAAACTGTTTTTT.

The genes are TRBV15 and TRBJ1-1; TRBD1 might be the D (6 bases). The V end lost 6 bases, the J end lost 4 bases, and 12 bases lay between the germline ends. Germline CDR1 and CDR2: LNHNV and YYDKDF (reference sequence). The CDR3 loop spans 13 amino acids. The CDR3 region is CATRGRGTTEAFF. The CDR3 DNA sequence: TGTGCCACCAGAGGAAGGGGGACCACTGAAGCTTTCTTT.

Notes on this clonotype: A read error may produce the germline difference seen at one junction end. The genes are TRBV20-1 and TRBJ2-5; D uncertain. Germline V lookup: CDR1 DFQATT, CDR2 SNEGSKA (reference sequence). The CDR3 runs 11 residues. The CDR3 reads CCARQERTQYF. CDR3 bases: TGCTGTGCTAGGCAGGAGAGGACCCAGTACTTC.

The chain links TRBV29-1 to TRBJ2-2, with D unclear. Trimming pared 7 bases from V and 2 bases from J, leaving 11 bases between. Germline CDR1 is SQVTM and CDR2 is ANQGSEA. The CDR3 consists of 13 residues. This CDR3 is CSAPNKNTGELFF. The CDR3 nucleotides read TGCAGCGCTCCGAACAAAAACACCGGGGAGCTGTTTTTT.

V is TRBV12-3 or TRBV12-4 and J is TRBJ2-2; no definite D call. Trimming stripped 7 bases from V and 2 bases from J, with 11 bases between. The CDR3 is 14 amino acids. The CDR3: CASMRRINTGELFF. DNA for the CDR3: TGTGCCAGCATGAGAAGGATAAACACCGGGGAGCTGTTTTTT.